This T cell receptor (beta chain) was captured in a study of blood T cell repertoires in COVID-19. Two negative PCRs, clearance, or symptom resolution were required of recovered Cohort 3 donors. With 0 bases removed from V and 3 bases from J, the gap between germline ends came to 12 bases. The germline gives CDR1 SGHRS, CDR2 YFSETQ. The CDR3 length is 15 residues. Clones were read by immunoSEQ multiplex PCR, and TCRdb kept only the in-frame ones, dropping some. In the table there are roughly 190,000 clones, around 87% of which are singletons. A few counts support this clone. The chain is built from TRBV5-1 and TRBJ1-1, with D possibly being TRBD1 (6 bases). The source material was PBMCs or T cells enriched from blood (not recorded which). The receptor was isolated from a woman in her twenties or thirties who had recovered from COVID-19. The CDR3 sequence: CASSLVGDTHTEAFF. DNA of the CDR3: TGCGCCAGCAGCTTGGTTGGGGACACTCACACTGAAGCTTTCTTT.